This TCR beta chain was sequenced for a study of blood T cell repertoires in COVID-19. Study as a whole: T cells, B-cell-depleted T cells, or PBMCs provided the cDNA or gDNA that served as material.

As handled by the study authors: Amplification from reference gene primers served as the basis for estimated nucleated cell counts. TCRdb's table, derived via immunoSEQ multiplex PCR, lists solely in-frame clones and lacks some. The DNA gave D and trimming, while V, J and clone size come from that table. The sample holds 150,000 to 200,000 clones, over 75% seen once. Participant-given clinical history determined each cohort assignment. Sequenced: PBMCs or T cells enriched from blood (not recorded which). The sequence derives from a man between 45 and 60 years old who had recovered from COVID-19.

The CDR3 bases are TGCAGCGTTGAAGTAGCGGGAGGGGCCGATGAGCAGTTCTTC. Protein: CSVEVAGGADEQFF. The chain employs TRBV29-1 and TRBJ2-1; 11 positions agree with TRBD2. The CDR3 runs to 14 residues. The trim removed 1 base at V and 8 bases at J, leaving 4 bases unmatched. CDR1 and CDR2 from the germline V gene are SQVTM and ANQGSEA.